The T cell receptor (beta chain) described here comes from a study of post-analysis software for immune sequencing data. As for this clonotype: The target antigen is unknown.

Study results and caveats: When patients were compared with controls, a handful of TRBV segments were more frequent, TRBV5-6, TRBV5-1 and TRBV20-1 among them.

Trimming at V came to 5 bases and at J to 4 bases, leaving 6 bases not matched to a gene. The germline V gene has CDR1 SGHVS and CDR2 FQNEAQ. This CDR3 is 16 amino acids long. cDNA libraries for TCR beta contained unique molecular identifiers. TCRdb called the PCR reads again in MiXCR, with one record for every CDR3 protein. Of approximately 660,000 distinct CDR3 sequences listed, approximately 60% are singletons. This sequence was found in a girl aged 2 to 9 with multiple sclerosis. The genes are TRBV7-8 and TRBJ2-2; 11 nucleotides agree with TRBD2. Sample: blood. In DNA form, the CDR3 reads TGTGCCAGCAGCAAAACTAGCGGGAGCCTCACCGGGGAGCTGTTTTTT. It yields the protein CASSKTSGSLTGELFF.